This section outlines one T cell receptor beta chain sequence together with its context. Its cognate antigen is unknown. CDR3 length equals 15 residues. Trimming stripped 6 bases from V and 4 bases from J, with 18 bases between. In TCRdb, the 5' RACE reads were re-called with MiXCR into one record per CDR3 protein. The table has around 190,000 distinct CDR3 sequences, about 18% seen once. This entry is derived from a study of T-cell memory formation after mild COVID-19. Study observations and caveats: Researchers report contracting CD4+ clones mostly in CM and EM, with CD8+ clones in EMRA. Day 15 to 85 contracting clones showed balanced CD4/CD8; later expanders leaned CD4+.

This sequence was found in a man aged 18 to 30 who had mild COVID-19 (a few samples of this study predate the infection). Cell type and time point are not known. This sequence joins TRBV12-3 or TRBV12-4 and TRBJ1-1, with D maybe TRBD1 (5 bases). The sample consisted of PBMCs or a T cell subset sorted from them (not recorded which). CDR3 in amino acids: CASSSLRGAGTEAFF. CDR3 bases: TGTGCCAGCAGCTCCCTTAGAGGGGCTGGCACTGAAGCTTTCTTT.